The T cell receptor (beta chain) described here comes from a study of T cell responses to AZD1222 COVID-19 vaccine. General study points: In a largely white British group with more females than males, clonal diversity was possibly underestimated.

This table comes from immunoSEQ multiplex PCR, and its TCRdb copy is limited to in-frame clones, with some not included. The sample shows about 180,000 clones, roughly nine tenths of them seen only once. Notes on this clone: Its antigen is unidentified.

The CDR3 has 15 residues. Per the germline V gene, CDR1 is ENHRY and CDR2 is SYGVKD. Trimming shortened V by 7 bases and J by 5 bases, and 18 bases separated the two germline ends. The sequencing here drew on peripheral blood, taken on day 0 of AZD1222 vaccination. The chain carries TRBV10-3 and TRBJ2-1; D may be TRBD1 (5 bases). The sequence derives from an adult in good health. This chain's CDR3 is CAIKSLGHGNNEQFF. For the CDR3, the DNA is TGTGCCATCAAGTCGCTAGGACACGGAAACAATGAGCAGTTCTTC.